Shown below are 21 T cell receptor beta chains from a single sample sequenced in a study of long-term antiretroviral therapy in people with HIV. A v3.0 immunoSEQ assay was performed at survey level. Using immunoSEQ multiplex PCR, the repertoire was profiled, and TCRdb retains in-frame clones only, with some absent. This table holds about 30,000 clones, 75% to 90% found once. Material: unsorted PBMCs, obtained 3.2 years before starting antiretroviral therapy. The receptors stem from a man between 45 and 60 years old with HIV.

J is TRBJ1-1 and V is TRBV25-1; a weak D match, TRBD1 (6 bases). CDR1 and CDR2 (germline): MGHDK, SYGVNS. This CDR3 is built from 14 residues. Trimming stripped 4 bases from V and 1 base from J, with 10 bases between. The CDR3 spells CASSAGVTNTEAFF. The CDR3 DNA follows: TGTGCCAGCAGTGCAGGGGTGACGAACACTGAAGCTTTCTTT.

The rearrangement joins TRBV30 to TRBJ1-1, with D tentatively TRBD1 (5 bases). Germline CDR1 reads GTSNPN; CDR2 reads SVGIG (reference sequence). The CDR3 spans 14 residues. V lost 0 bases and J 4 bases, leaving 12 bases between the germline ends. CDR3 sequence (DNA): TGTGCCTGGAGTGTATACAGCAGGGCCACTGAAGCTTTCTTT. It specifies CAWSVYSRATEAFF.

V and J are TRBV18 and TRBJ2-3, with TRBD1 matching over 9 bases. Germline V CDR1 and CDR2: KGHSH, LQKENI. This CDR3 is 18 amino acids long. The V segment lost 1 base and the J segment 3 bases; nucleotides outside the gene matches: 11. The CDR3 DNA follows: TGTGCCAGCTCACCACTGGGACAGGGTGTTTCGTCGACAGATACGCAGTATTTT. This gives the protein CASSPLGQGVSSTDTQYF.

The chain recombines TRBV7-2 with TRBJ2-1; 8 positions match TRBD1. Germline assignment: CDR1 SGHTA and CDR2 FQGNSA. The length of the CDR3 is 15 residues. With V trimmed by 1 base and J by 2 bases, 1 base remained unmatched. CDR3 loop: CASSLDRGTYNEQFF. The CDR3 DNA is TGTGCCAGCAGCTTAGACAGGGGGACCTACAATGAGCAGTTCTTC.

The J gene is TRBJ2-1, the V gene TRBV7-3, with 9 positions matching TRBD2. The CDR3 loop spans 15 amino acids. Trimming removed 2 bases from V and 8 bases from J; junction bases left unmatched: 7. Germline lookup yields CDR1 SGHTA and CDR2 FQGTGA. CDR3 residues: CASSLVLAGIDEQFF. The CDR3, as DNA: TGTGCCAGCAGCTTAGTCCTAGCGGGAATCGATGAGCAGTTCTTC.

The genes are TRBV7-9 and TRBJ2-5; 8 bases match TRBD2. The V segment lost 5 bases and the J segment 3 bases; nucleotides outside the gene matches: 8. Germline-derived CDR1 and CDR2 are SEHNR and FQNEAQ (reference sequence). CDR3 length equals 15 residues. CDR3 in amino acids: CASSRARAGEETQYF. CDR3 in DNA: TGTGCCAGCAGCCGAGCCCGAGCGGGAGAAGAGACCCAGTACTTC.

This clone was observed a handful of times. The chain couples TRBV9 to TRBJ1-2, with D tentatively TRBD1 (6 bases). This CDR3 has 13 amino acids. Looked up from germline, CDR1 is SGDLS and CDR2 is YYNGEE. Deletions cut 4 bases from V and 8 bases from J, with 15 bases between. The DNA of the CDR3 is TGTGCCAGCAGCCCATCGACAGGATACGGCTACACCTTC. Translating it yields CASSPSTGYGYTF.

V is TRBV7-2 and J is TRBJ1-5, with a possible D match to TRBD1 (6 bases). Trimming left V 5 bases short and J 7 bases short, with 21 bases between. CDR3 length: 16 amino acids. Germline CDR1 and CDR2: SGHTA and FQGNSA. The CDR3: CASSVQPGHSGQPQHF. Here the CDR3 DNA reads TGTGCCAGCAGCGTGCAACCGGGACACTCCGGACAGCCCCAGCATTTT.

The chain combines TRBV28 with TRBJ1-2; no reliable D call. With 8 bases removed from V and 8 bases from J, the gap between germline ends came to 12 bases. CDR3 length: 11 amino acids. Germline lookup yields CDR1 MDHEN and CDR2 SYDVKM. The DNA of the CDR3 is TGTGCCAGCGGAGGGATGGGCGGCTACACCTTC. This translates into CASGGMGGYTF.

V is TRBV6-1 and J is TRBJ2-3, with TRBD2 matching 7 bases. In germline, CDR1 is MNHNS, CDR2 SASEGT. V lost 2 bases and J lost 5; bases outside the gene matches: 7. The CDR3 extends over 15 amino acids. CDR3 in DNA: TGTGCCAGCAGTGAATGGGGGAGGGCGGGAGATACGCAGTATTTT. Translating gives CASSEWGRAGDTQYF.

The rearrangement uses TRBV5-1 and TRBJ2-5; D might be TRBD1 or TRBD2, each matching 5 bases. The V gene lost 5 bases and the J gene lost 3 bases, with 5 bases spanning the gap. The CDR3 is made up of 11 amino acids. The germline gives CDR1 SGHRS, CDR2 YFSETQ. The CDR3 sequence is CASRGEETQYF. CDR3 nucleotides: TGCGCCAGCAGGGGGGAAGAGACCCAGTACTTC.

V is TRBV2 and J is TRBJ2-5; perhaps D is TRBD1 or TRBD2 (5 bases each). V lost 6 bases and J lost 5, with 16 bases in between. Germline V gene sequence: CDR1 SNHLY, CDR2 FYNNEI. CDR3 length: 14 residues. The CDR3 nucleotides read TGTGCCAGCAGCCGGGTCTGGGGGACGGAGACCCAGTACTTC. Amino acids: CASSRVWGTETQYF.

The genes are TRBV7-9 and TRBJ1-1, with D tentatively TRBD1 (5 bases). The length of the CDR3 is 15 residues. CDR1 and CDR2 from the germline V gene are SEHNR and FQNEAQ (reference sequence). V lost 2 bases to trimming and J lost 6 bases, with 16 bases between them. The CDR3 nucleotides read TGTGCCAGCAGCTTATGGGACCTTCGTAGGGCTGAAGCTTTCTTT. Its translation: CASSLWDLRRAEAFF.

This clone was seen more than once but under ten times. This sequence joins TRBV7-6 and TRBJ1-2; a weak D match, TRBD1 (5 bases). This CDR3 contains 13 residues. Trimming removed 6 bases from V and 4 bases from J, with 12 bases in between. Germline values: CDR1 SGHVS, CDR2 FNYEAQ. The CDR3 sequence: CASRGQGGYGYTF. DNA for the CDR3: TGTGCCAGCAGGGGGCAGGGTGGCTATGGCTACACCTTC.

V and J are TRBV9 and TRBJ1-1; tentative D call: TRBD1 (5 bases). V dropped 4 bases and J dropped 3 bases, with 19 bases sitting between them. The CDR3 sequence is 16 residues long. CDR1 and CDR2 (germline): SGDLS, YYNGEE. The CDR3 DNA is TGTGCCAGCAGCCCCAAGAGAGGGACGGGCCACACTGAAGCTTTCTTT. Protein product: CASSPKRGTGHTEAFF.

The V call is TRBV4-1, the J call TRBJ2-7, with 7 bases fitting TRBD2. With V trimmed by 0 bases and J by 6 bases, 8 bases remained unmatched. The CDR3 runs 15 residues. In germline, CDR1 is MGHRA, CDR2 YSYEKL. The CDR3 coding sequence is TGCGCCAGCAGCCAAGAGACCATAAAGCGGGGCGAGCAGTACTTC. Translation gives CASSQETIKRGEQYF.

The chain couples TRBV23-1 to TRBJ1-4; possibly TRBD1 for D (5 bases). TRBV23-1 belongs to the ORF category, with a function that is uncertain. Trimming left V 0 bases short and J 6 bases short, with 14 bases between. This CDR3 comprises 16 residues. In DNA form, the CDR3 reads TGCGCCAGCAGTCAATCGCCGGGACTTGAGCATGAAAAACTGTTTTTT. This translates into CASSQSPGLEHEKLFF.

V gene TRBV28 combines with J gene TRBJ2-3; 10 bases map to TRBD2. The CDR3 sequence is 17 residues long. Per germline, CDR1 MDHEN and CDR2 SYDVKM. Trimming took 5 bases from V and 1 from J; bases not matched to a gene: 9. In DNA, the CDR3 is TGTGCCAGCAGTCCAATAGCGGGGGGTTTTGGCACAGATACGCAGTATTTT. It encodes CASSPIAGGFGTDTQYF.

The chain carries TRBV27 and TRBJ2-7; TRBD2 matches at 7 bases. The junction had 5 bases not matched to a gene; V was cut back by 5 bases and J by 1 base. The CDR3 runs to 14 residues. Germline V gives CDR1 MNHEY, CDR2 SMNVEV (reference sequence). The CDR3: CASSSGIPSYEQYF. DNA for the CDR3: TGTGCCAGCAGTAGCGGGATCCCTTCCTACGAGCAGTACTTC.

The chain couples TRBV10-3 to TRBJ2-7; possibly TRBD1 for D (6 bases). The V gene's germline CDR1 is ENHRY and CDR2 SYGVKD. The CDR3 spans 15 residues. V was clipped by 6 bases and J by 0 bases, with 15 bases between them. In DNA, the CDR3 is TGTGCCATCAGCAAGGGTAAGGGGGACTCCTACGAGCAGTACTTC. Residues: CAISKGKGDSYEQYF.

The chain is built from TRBV12-2 and TRBJ1-2. TRBV12-2 counts as a pseudogene. There are 16 residues in the CDR3. CDR3 bases: TGTGCAAGTCGCCCAATACCGGGACGGGGGAACTATGGCTACACCTTC. Translation: CASRPIPGRGNYGYTF.